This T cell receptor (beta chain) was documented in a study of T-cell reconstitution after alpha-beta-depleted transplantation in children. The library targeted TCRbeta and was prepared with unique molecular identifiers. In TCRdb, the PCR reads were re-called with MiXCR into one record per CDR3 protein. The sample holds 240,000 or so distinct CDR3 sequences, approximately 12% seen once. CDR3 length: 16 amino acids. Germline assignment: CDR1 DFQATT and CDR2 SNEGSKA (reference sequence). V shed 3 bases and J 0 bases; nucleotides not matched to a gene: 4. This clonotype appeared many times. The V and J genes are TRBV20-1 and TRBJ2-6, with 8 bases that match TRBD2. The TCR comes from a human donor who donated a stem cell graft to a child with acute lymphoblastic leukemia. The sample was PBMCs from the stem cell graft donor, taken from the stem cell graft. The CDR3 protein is CSASAGGLSGANVLTF. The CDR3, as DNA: TGCAGTGCTAGTGCGGGGGGCCTCTCTGGGGCCAACGTCCTGACTTTC.